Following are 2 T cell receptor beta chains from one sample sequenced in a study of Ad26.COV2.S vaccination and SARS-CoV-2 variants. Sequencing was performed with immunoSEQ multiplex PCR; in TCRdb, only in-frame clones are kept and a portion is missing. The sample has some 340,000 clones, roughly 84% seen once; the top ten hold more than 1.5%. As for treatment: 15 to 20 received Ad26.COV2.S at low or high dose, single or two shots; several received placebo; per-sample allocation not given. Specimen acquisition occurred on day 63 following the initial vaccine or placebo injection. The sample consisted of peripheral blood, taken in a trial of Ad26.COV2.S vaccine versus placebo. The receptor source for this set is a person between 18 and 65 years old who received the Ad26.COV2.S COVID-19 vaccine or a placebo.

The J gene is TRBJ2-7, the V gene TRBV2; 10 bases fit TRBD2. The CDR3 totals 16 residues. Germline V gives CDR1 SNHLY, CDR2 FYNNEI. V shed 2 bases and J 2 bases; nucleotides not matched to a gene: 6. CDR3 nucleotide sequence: TGTGCCAGCAGTGAAATAGGGACTAGCGCCGCCTACGAGCAGTACTTC. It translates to CASSEIGTSAAYEQYF.

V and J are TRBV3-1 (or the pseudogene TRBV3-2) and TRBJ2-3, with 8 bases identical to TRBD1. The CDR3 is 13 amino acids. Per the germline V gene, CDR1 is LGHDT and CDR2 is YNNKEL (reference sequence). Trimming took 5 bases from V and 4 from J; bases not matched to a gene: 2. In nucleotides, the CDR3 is TGTGCCAGCAGCTCGACAGGGGCAGATACGCAGTATTTT. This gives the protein CASSSTGADTQYF.